This entry describes one TCR beta chain. Clones were sequenced by immunoSEQ multiplex PCR, and TCRdb holds only the in-frame ones, with some missing. Of approximately 250,000 clones listed, approximately 87% were seen once; the top ten hold 4.6%. The CDR3 length is 15 residues. Germline CDR1 reads MNHEY; CDR2 reads SVGEGT. Trimming removed 0 bases from V and 1 base from J; junction bases left unmatched: 1. This record belongs to a study of blood T cell repertoires in COVID-19. This sequence was found in a man in his 60s who had recovered from COVID-19. V is TRBV6-2 or TRBV6-3 and J is TRBJ2-3; TRBD2 aligns across 7 bases. The sample consisted of peripheral blood. CDR3 residues: CASSYSSGGTDTQYF. CDR3 in DNA: TGTGCCAGCAGTTACTCGAGCGGGGGCACAGATACGCAGTATTTT.